This T cell receptor (beta chain) originates from a study of T cell changes during pregnancy in multiple sclerosis. The V gene's germline CDR1 is LNHDA and CDR2 SQIVND (reference sequence). The CDR3 runs to 14 residues. V lost 1 base and J 3 bases, leaving 7 bases between the germline ends. TCRdb keeps only in-frame clones here, not all; method: immunoSEQ multiplex PCR. The data contain roughly 57,000 clones, approximately 94% of them singletons. The receptor was isolated from a female donor with multiple sclerosis, enrolled in a pregnancy study. V and J are TRBV19 and TRBJ2-1; D is unresolved. Sequenced material: CD8+ T cells from peripheral blood mononuclear cells, taken after pregnancy. The CDR3 sequence: CASSIASVYNEQFF. The CDR3 region has the DNA TGTGCCAGTAGTATAGCTTCAGTCTACAATGAGCAGTTCTTC. Drawing the rest from reference TRBV19 and TRBJ2-1, the complete variable domain is DGGITQSPKYLFRKEGQNVTLSCEQNLNHDAMYWYRQDPGQGLRLIYYSQIVNDFQKGDIAEGYSVSREKKESFPLTVTSAQKNPTAFYLCASSIASVYNEQFFGPGTRLTVL.